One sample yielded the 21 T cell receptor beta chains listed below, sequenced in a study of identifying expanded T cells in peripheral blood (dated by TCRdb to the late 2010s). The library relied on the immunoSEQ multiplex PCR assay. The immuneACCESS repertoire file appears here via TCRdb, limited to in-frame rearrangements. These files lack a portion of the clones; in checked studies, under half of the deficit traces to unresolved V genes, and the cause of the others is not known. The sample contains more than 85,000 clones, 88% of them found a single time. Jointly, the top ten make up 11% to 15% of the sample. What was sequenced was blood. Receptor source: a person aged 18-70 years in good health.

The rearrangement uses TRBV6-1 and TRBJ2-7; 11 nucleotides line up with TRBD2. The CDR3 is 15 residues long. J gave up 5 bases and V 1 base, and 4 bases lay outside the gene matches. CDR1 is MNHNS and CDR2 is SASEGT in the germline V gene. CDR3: CASSEVLAGDHEQYF. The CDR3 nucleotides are TGTGCCAGCAGTGAAGTACTAGCGGGAGACCACGAGCAGTACTTC.

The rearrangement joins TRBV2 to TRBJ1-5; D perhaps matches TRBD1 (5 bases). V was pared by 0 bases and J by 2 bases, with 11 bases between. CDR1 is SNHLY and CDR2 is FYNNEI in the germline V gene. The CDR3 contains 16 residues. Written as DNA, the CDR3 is TGTGCCAGCAGTGAAGCACGGGCCAGGGGCAATCAGCCCCAGCATTTT. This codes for CASSEARARGNQPQHF.

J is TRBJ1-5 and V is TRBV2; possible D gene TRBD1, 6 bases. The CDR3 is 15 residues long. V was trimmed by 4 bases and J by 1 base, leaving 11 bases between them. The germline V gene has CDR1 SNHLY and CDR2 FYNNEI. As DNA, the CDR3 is TGTGCCAGCAGTGTACAGGGATACAGCAATCAGCCCCAGCATTTT. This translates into CASSVQGYSNQPQHF.

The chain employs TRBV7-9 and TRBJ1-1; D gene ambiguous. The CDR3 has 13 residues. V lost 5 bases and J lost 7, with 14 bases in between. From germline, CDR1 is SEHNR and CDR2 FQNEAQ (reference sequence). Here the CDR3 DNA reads TGTGCCAGCAGCCAGACAAGAACAATTGAAGCTTTCTTT. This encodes CASSQTRTIEAFF.

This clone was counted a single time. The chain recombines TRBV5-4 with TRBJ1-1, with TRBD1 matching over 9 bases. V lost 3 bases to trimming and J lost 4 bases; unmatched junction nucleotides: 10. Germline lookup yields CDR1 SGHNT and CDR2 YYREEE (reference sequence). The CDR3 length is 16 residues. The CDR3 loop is CASSSPTGGAFTEAFF. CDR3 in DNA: TGTGCCAGCAGCTCCCCTACAGGGGGCGCATTCACTGAAGCTTTCTTT.

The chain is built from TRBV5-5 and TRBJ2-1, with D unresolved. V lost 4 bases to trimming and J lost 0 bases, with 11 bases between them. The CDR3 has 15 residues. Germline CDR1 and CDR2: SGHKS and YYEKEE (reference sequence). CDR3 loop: CASSPEVTSYNEQFF. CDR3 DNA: TGTGCCAGCAGCCCGGAAGTTACCTCCTACAATGAGCAGTTCTTC.

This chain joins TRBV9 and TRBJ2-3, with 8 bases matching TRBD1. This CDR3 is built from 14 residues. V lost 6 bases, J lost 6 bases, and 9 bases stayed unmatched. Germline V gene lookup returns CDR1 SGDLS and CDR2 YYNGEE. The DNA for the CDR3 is TGTGCCAGCACCACGGGACAGGCCAGGGATACGCAGTATTTT. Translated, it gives CASTTGQARDTQYF. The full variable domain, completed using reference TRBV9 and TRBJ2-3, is DSGVTQTPKHLITATGQRVTLRCSPRSGDLSVYWYQQSLDQGLQFLIQYYNGEERAKGNILERFSAQQFPDLHSELNLSSLELGDSALYFCASTTGQARDTQYFGPGTRLTVL.

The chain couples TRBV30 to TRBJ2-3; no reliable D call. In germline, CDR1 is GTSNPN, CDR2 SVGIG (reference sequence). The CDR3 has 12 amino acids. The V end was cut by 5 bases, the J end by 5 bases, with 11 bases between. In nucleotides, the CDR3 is TGTGCCTGGGCCTACTCTGGAGATACGCAGTATTTT. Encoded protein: CAWAYSGDTQYF. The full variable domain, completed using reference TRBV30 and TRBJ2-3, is SQTIHQWPATLVQPVGSPLSLECTVEGTSNPNLYWYRQAAGRGLQLLFYSVGIGQISSEVPQNLSASRPQDRQFILSSKKLLLSDSGFYLCAWAYSGDTQYFGPGTRLTVL.

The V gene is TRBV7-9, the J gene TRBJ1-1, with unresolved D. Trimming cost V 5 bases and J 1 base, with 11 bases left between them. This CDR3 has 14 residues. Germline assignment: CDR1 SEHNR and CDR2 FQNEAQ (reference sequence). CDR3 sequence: CASSLGLANTEAFF. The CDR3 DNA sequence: TGTGCCAGCAGCCTCGGACTGGCGAACACTGAAGCTTTCTTT.

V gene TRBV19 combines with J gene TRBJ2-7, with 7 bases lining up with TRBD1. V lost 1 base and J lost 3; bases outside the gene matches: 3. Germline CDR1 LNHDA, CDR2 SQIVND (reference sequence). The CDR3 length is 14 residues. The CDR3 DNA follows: TGTGCCAGTAGTATAGGCCAGGGGGTCTACGAGCAGTACTTC. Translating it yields CASSIGQGVYEQYF. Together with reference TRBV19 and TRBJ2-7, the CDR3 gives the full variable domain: DGGITQSPKYLFRKEGQNVTLSCEQNLNHDAMYWYRQDPGQGLRLIYYSQIVNDFQKGDIAEGYSVSREKKESFPLTVTSAQKNPTAFYLCASSIGQGVYEQYFGPGTRLTVT.

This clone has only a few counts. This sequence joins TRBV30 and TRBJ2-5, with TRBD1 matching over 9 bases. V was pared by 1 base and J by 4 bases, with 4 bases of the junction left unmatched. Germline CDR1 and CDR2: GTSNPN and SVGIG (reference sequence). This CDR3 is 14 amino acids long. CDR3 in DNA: TGTGCCTGGAGTGGGGACAGGGAGAGAGAGACCCAGTACTTC. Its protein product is CAWSGDRERETQYF.

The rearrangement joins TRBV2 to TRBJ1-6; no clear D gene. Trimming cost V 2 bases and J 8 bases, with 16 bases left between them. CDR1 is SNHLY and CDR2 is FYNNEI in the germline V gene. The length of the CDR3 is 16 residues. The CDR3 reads CASSESWWYSDSPLHF. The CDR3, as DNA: TGTGCCAGCAGTGAATCTTGGTGGTATAGTGATTCACCCCTCCACTTT.

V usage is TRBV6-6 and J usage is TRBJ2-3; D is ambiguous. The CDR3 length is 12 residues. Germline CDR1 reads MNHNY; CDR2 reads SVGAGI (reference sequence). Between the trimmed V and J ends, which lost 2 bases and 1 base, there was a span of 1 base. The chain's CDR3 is CASSYGTDTQYF. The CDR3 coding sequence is TGTGCCAGCAGTTACGGCACAGATACGCAGTATTTT.

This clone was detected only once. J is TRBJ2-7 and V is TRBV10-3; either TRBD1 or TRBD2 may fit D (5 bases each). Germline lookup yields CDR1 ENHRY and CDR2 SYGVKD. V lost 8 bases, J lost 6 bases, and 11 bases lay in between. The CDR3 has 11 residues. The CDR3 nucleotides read TGTGCCATCGGGGCTAGCCGCGAGCAGTACTTC. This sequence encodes CAIGASREQYF.

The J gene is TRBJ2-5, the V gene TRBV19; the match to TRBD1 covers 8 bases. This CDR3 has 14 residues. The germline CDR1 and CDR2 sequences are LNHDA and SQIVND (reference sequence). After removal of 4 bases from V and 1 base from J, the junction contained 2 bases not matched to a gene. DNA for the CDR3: TGTGCCAGTAGTACAACAGGGGGCCAAGAGACCCAGTACTTC. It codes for CASSTTGGQETQYF. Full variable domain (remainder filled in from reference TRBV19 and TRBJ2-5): DGGITQSPKYLFRKEGQNVTLSCEQNLNHDAMYWYRQDPGQGLRLIYYSQIVNDFQKGDIAEGYSVSREKKESFPLTVTSAQKNPTAFYLCASSTTGGQETQYFGPGTRLLVL.

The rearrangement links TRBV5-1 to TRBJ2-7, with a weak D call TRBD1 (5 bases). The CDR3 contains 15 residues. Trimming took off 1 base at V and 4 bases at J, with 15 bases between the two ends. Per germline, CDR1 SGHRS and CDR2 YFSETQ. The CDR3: CASSLLETAPYEQYF. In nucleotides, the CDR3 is TGCGCCAGCAGCTTGTTGGAGACAGCCCCATACGAGCAGTACTTC.

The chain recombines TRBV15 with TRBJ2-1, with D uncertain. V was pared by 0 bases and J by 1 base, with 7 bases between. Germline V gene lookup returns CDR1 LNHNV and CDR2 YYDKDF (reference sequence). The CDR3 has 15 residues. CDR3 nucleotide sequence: TGTGCCACCAGCAGAGACACGGCATCCTACAATGAGCAGTTCTTC. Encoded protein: CATSRDTASYNEQFF.

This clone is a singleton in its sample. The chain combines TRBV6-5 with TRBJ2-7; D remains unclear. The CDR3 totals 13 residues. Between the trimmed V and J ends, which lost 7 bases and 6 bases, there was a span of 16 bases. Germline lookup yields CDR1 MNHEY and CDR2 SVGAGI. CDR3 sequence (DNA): TGTGCCAGCACCGATTCGGTCGTGGGCGAGCAGTACTTC. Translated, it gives CASTDSVVGEQYF.

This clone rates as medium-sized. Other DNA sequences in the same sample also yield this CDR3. DNA for the CDR3: TGTGCCAGCAGCCCCGGGGGGAGCTCCTACGAGCAGTACTTC. This gives the protein CASSPGGSSYEQYF. This chain connects TRBV11-2 to TRBJ2-7, with 7 bases lining up with TRBD2. V gave up 5 bases and J gave up 0 bases; unmatched junction bases: 4. The CDR3 is made up of 14 amino acids. The germline gives CDR1 SGHAT, CDR2 FQNNGV. The full variable domain, in which reference TRBV11-2 and TRBJ2-7 provide the parts outside the CDR3, is EAGVAQSPRYKIIEKRQSVAFWCNPISGHATLYWYQQILGQGPKLLIQFQNNGVVDDSQLPKDRFSAERLKGVDSTLKIQPAKLEDSAVYLCASSPGGSSYEQYFGPGTRLTVT.

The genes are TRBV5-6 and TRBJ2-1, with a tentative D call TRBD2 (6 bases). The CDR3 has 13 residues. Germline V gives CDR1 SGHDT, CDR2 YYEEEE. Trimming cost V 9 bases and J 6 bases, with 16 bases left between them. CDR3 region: CANSFSGGNEQFF. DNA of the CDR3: TGTGCCAACTCGTTCTCCGGGGGCAATGAGCAGTTCTTC.

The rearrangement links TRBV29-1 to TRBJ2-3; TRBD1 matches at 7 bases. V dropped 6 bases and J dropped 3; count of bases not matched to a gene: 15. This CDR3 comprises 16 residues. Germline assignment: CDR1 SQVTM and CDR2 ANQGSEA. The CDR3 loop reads CSVAGTEIGSTDTQYF. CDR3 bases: TGCAGCGTGGCCGGGACAGAGATCGGTAGTACAGATACGCAGTATTTT.